This T cell receptor beta chain stems from a study of OX40 agonist ivuxolimab in advanced cancers. Some background on the complete study: Ivuxolimab, which targeted the costimulatory receptor OX40 (CD134), was an agonistic, fully human IgG2 monoclonal antibody. Partial responses occurred in three dose-escalation patients: two with cutaneous melanoma and one with hepatocellular carcinoma. Of the roughly 51 patients in dose escalation, some 20 had hepatocellular carcinoma, roughly 15 had melanoma, 9 had renal cell carcinoma and 9 had head and neck cancer. Peripheral TCRbeta sequencing was intended to test whether TCR sequence diversity was altered and clonal T-cell expansion was caused by ivuxolimab. In the dose-escalation cohort, over 65% of patients were male, and the mean age was approximately 60 years, with a range of about 23 to 90. Intravenous ivuxolimab was administered to patients every 2 weeks at six dose levels: 0.01, 0.1, 0.3, 1.5, 3 and 10 mg/kg. Patients were allowed to have had prior anti-PD-1, anti-PD-L1 or anti-CTLA-4 therapy, and approximately 40% of the dose-escalation patients had previously received checkpoint inhibitors. The paper covers the monotherapy dose-escalation part of the phase I ivuxolimab trial, which included N ≈ 57 patients. Here is what the overall study found, with its caveats: At doses of 0.1 to 3.0 mg/kg, clonal expansion of both CD4+ and CD8+ T cells in blood was seen between baseline and week 6. Low levels of normalized T-cell clonal expansion were also shown by some nonresponding patients. After ivuxolimab, CD8+ T cells had more expanded clones than CD4+ T cells on average. Antigen specificity was not determined for the clonally expanded peripheral T cells. Partial responders in the 0.1-3.0 mg/kg groups had among the lowest normalized peripheral clonal expansion, especially among CD8+ T cells.

In its sample, this clone was seen once. Its antigen is not yet known. Base qualities are missing; no much larger clone stands one base away. Genomic DNA was isolated from the sorted cells so that the TCRbeta CDR3 region could be sequenced. TCRbeta CDR3 regions were sequenced using the immunoSEQ Assay. TCRdb limited this immuneACCESS table to in-frame rearrangements with V and J called. A share of clones is missing; checked studies link under half to unresolved V genes, and the rest is unexplained. The sample table contains 40,000 to 60,000 clones; only one count was recorded for approximately 86% of them. Around 1.8% of the sample belongs to the ten largest clones. The trial excluded patients who had a history of autoimmune disease or were on systemic immunosuppression. In every dose cohort, peripheral blood was drawn for TCR sequencing at baseline, cycle 4 day 1, and cycle 7 day 1. Samples were obtained from an open-label, multicenter, first-in-human phase I dose-escalation trial of ivuxolimab. Adults with locally advanced or metastatic melanoma, renal cell, hepatocellular, or head and neck squamous cell carcinoma were enrolled in the trial. Before TCR sequencing, CD4+ and CD8+ T cells were separately sorted from peripheral blood.

The TCR sequence derives from an adult with an advanced solid tumor such as melanoma, head and neck, liver or kidney cancer. Source: CD4+ or CD8+ T cells sorted from blood, taken in a trial of the OX40 agonist ivuxolimab.

The CDR3 protein: CATSKNPGTGNSNTEAFF. The DNA reads TGTGCCACCAGCAAAAACCCCGGGACAGGGAATTCCAACACTGAAGCTTTCTTT. The sequence is built from TRBV15 and TRBJ1-1; 9 middle bases align to TRBD1. Its CDR3 holds 18 amino acids, cysteine through phenylalanine. Of all the DNA, just the CDR3 is kept, 54 bases in frame from base 1. V is trimmed back by 4 bases and J by 2 bases, and the junction contains 14 bases that no gene match accounts for. As encoded in the germline V gene (reference sequence), CDR1 is LNHNV while CDR2 is YYDKDF. The CDR3 plus the reference TRBV15 and TRBJ1-1 genes for the other parts give the full variable domain: DAMVIQNPRYQVTQFGKPVTLSCSQTLNHNVMYWYQQKSSQAPKLLFHYYDKDFNNEADTPDNFQSRRPNTSFCFLDIRSPGLGDTAMYLCATSKNPGTGNSNTEAFFGQGTRLTVV.